A single sample gave rise to the 16 T cell receptor beta chains below, sequenced in a study of OX40 agonist ivuxolimab in advanced cancers. Some clones are missing from TCRdb's copy, which holds only in-frame ones; the method was immunoSEQ multiplex PCR. The profile shows some 33,000 clones, roughly 76% of them singletons. Here the sequenced sample was CD4+ or CD8+ T cells sorted from blood, taken in a trial of the OX40 agonist ivuxolimab. These receptor sequences come from an adult with an advanced solid tumor such as melanoma, head and neck, liver or kidney cancer.

J is TRBJ2-3 and V is TRBV6-4; D gene uncertain. V gave up 2 bases and J gave up 2 bases, with 14 bases separating them. This CDR3 is 16 amino acids long. Germline V gene data show CDR1 as MRHNA and CDR2 as SNTAGT. The CDR3 sequence is CASSDIDIKDTDTQYF. The CDR3 DNA reads as TGTGCCAGCAGTGACATTGACATAAAGGACACAGATACGCAGTATTTT.

This clone was seen once. The chain has TRBV29-1 and TRBJ1-4; D perhaps matches TRBD1 (6 bases). The CDR3 extends over 11 amino acids. Trimming stripped 6 bases from V and 14 bases from J, with 16 bases between. CDR1 and CDR2 (germline): SQVTM, ANQGSEA. CDR3 region: CSVDSPSGLFF. CDR3 DNA: TGCAGCGTGGACAGCCCTTCTGGTCTGTTTTTT.

The chain employs TRBV5-1 and TRBJ2-3; D may be TRBD2 (6 bases). This CDR3 is 16 amino acids long. Germline-derived CDR1 and CDR2 are SGHRS and YFSETQ. V was trimmed by 2 bases and J by 0 bases, leaving 13 bases between them. CDR3 DNA sequence: TGCGCCAGCAGCTTTCTTCGGGACTCAAGCACAGATACGCAGTATTTT. This encodes CASSFLRDSSTDTQYF.

J is TRBJ2-2 and V is TRBV11-3; D not certain. V was trimmed by 0 bases and J by 2 bases, leaving 4 bases between them. This CDR3 region has 14 residues. The germline gives CDR1 SGHNT, CDR2 YENEEA. The CDR3 protein is CASSLDSNTGELFF. CDR3 bases: TGTGCCAGCAGCTTAGACTCCAACACCGGGGAGCTGTTTTTT.

The chain uses TRBV28 and TRBJ1-2; D not resolved. Germline V gene data show CDR1 as MDHEN and CDR2 as SYDVKM. This CDR3 contains 14 residues. The V and J ends lost 6 bases and 4 bases respectively, with 15 bases between them. The CDR3 nucleotides are TGTGCCAGCAGCCTAAGCGGGGAGGCCTATGGCTACACCTTC. Its translation is CASSLSGEAYGYTF.

CDR3 sequence (DNA): TGTGCCAGCAGCTTAGTAAGACAGGGTAGGGATGAGCAGTTCTTC. Protein sequence: CASSLVRQGRDEQFF. This rearrangement joins TRBV7-2 to TRBJ2-1; 7 bases fit TRBD1. The CDR3 is 15 residues long. The V gene end was trimmed by 1 base and the J gene end by 8 bases; junction bases not matched to a gene: 8. Germline lookup yields CDR1 SGHTA and CDR2 FQGNSA.

V usage is TRBV6-5 and J usage is TRBJ2-1, with a weak D call TRBD2 (7 bases). The V end lost 8 bases, the J end lost 7 bases, and 12 bases lay between the germline ends. This CDR3 spans 12 amino acids. Germline CDR1 and CDR2: MNHEY and SVGAGI. CDR3 coding DNA: TGTGCCAGCGGGGGGGGCCTTAATGAGCAGTTCTTC. Its protein product is CASGGGLNEQFF.

The V gene is TRBV18, the J gene TRBJ2-7; D is ambiguous. Per germline, CDR1 KGHSH and CDR2 LQKENI. This CDR3 region has 14 residues. Trimming shortened V by 1 base and J by 4 bases, and 11 bases separated the two germline ends. The CDR3 nucleotides are TGTGCCAGCTCACCACGGCAGGCCGAGTACGAGCAGTACTTC. Residues: CASSPRQAEYEQYF.

The chain recombines TRBV30 with TRBJ2-3, with 8 bases identical to TRBD1. V shed 4 bases and J 5 bases; nucleotides not matched to a gene: 14. This CDR3 has 16 residues. From germline, CDR1 is GTSNPN and CDR2 SVGIG (reference sequence). The CDR3 spells CAWTGGGKMDGDTQYF. As DNA, the CDR3 is TGTGCCTGGACAGGGGGCGGGAAGATGGATGGAGATACGCAGTATTTT.

V and J are TRBV15 and TRBJ2-7, with 7 bases lining up with TRBD1. This CDR3 spans 13 amino acids. V gave up 5 bases and J gave up 4 bases; unmatched junction bases: 5. Germline V gene data show CDR1 as LNHNV and CDR2 as YYDKDF (reference sequence). The CDR3 region has the DNA TGTGCCACCAGCCGGGACAGCTTTTACGAGCAGTACTTC. The encoded protein is CATSRDSFYEQYF.

This chain uses TRBV9 with TRBJ1-2; unclear D gene. V dropped 0 bases and J dropped 8 bases, with 14 bases sitting between them. Germline CDR1 and CDR2: SGDLS and YYNGEE. The CDR3 contains 14 residues. In nucleotides, the CDR3 is TGTGCCAGCAGCGTAGAGTCAGCCTACCGGGGCTACACCTTC. Translating gives CASSVESAYRGYTF.

V and J are TRBV7-8 and TRBJ2-3, with no clear D. Trimming pared 5 bases from V and 3 bases from J, leaving 9 bases between. From germline, CDR1 is SGHVS and CDR2 FQNEAQ. This CDR3 has 13 residues. The CDR3 loop is CASSRQWTDTQYF. In nucleotides, the CDR3 is TGTGCCAGCAGCCGCCAGTGGACAGATACGCAGTATTTT. Full variable domain (missing parts from reference TRBV7-8 and TRBJ2-3): GAGVSQSPRYKVAKRGQDVALRCDPISGHVSLFWYQQALGQGPEFLTYFQNEAQLDKSGLPSDRFFAERPEGSVSTLKIQRTQQEDSAVYLCASSRQWTDTQYFGPGTRLTVL.

V is TRBV25-1 and J is TRBJ2-5, with D possibly TRBD1 on 5 matching bases. Trimming pared 4 bases from V and 5 bases from J, leaving 17 bases between. Germline values: CDR1 MGHDK, CDR2 SYGVNS. The CDR3 loop spans 15 amino acids. The CDR3 is CASSGARRGTETQYF. The CDR3 nucleotides read TGTGCCAGCAGTGGGGCTAGAAGGGGTACGGAGACCCAGTACTTC.

This clone was observed a handful of times. The chain has TRBV5-1 and TRBJ2-3; D gene uncertain. The CDR3 is made up of 14 amino acids. Germline values: CDR1 SGHRS, CDR2 YFSETQ. Between the trimmed V and J ends, which lost 4 bases and 0 bases, there was a span of 9 bases. CDR3 nucleotide sequence: TGCGCCAGCAGCCCCTCTCAGAGCACAGATACGCAGTATTTT. This encodes CASSPSQSTDTQYF.

V usage is TRBV6-4 and J usage is TRBJ1-1, with 8 positions matching TRBD1. CDR1 and CDR2 from the germline V gene are MRHNA and SNTAGT. This CDR3 is 15 amino acids long. With 4 bases clipped from V and 5 bases from J, the junction kept 9 bases outside the gene matches. The CDR3 protein is CASSAGQGGGTEAFF. CDR3 in DNA: TGTGCCAGCAGTGCCGGACAGGGCGGTGGTACTGAAGCTTTCTTT.

The genes are TRBV6-5 and TRBJ1-2; 7 bases are shared with TRBD1. Germline lookup yields CDR1 MNHEY and CDR2 SVGAGI. V dropped 2 bases and J dropped 8; count of bases not matched to a gene: 8. The CDR3 totals 14 residues. In DNA form, the CDR3 reads TGTGCCAGCAGTTACCAAGGGACAGTAGAAGGCTACACCTTC. This translates into CASSYQGTVEGYTF.